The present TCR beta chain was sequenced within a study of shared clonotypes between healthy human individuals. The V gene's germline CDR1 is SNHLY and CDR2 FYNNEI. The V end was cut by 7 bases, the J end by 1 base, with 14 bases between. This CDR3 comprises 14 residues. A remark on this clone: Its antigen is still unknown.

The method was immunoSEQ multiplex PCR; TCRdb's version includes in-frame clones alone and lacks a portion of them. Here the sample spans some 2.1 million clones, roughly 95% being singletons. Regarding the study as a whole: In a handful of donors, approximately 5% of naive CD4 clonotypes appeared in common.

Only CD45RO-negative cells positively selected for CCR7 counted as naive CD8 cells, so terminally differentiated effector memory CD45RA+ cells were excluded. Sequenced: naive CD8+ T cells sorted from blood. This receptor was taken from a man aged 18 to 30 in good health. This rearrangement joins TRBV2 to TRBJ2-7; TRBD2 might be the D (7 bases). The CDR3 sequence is CASTAGRGSYEQYF. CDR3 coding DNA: TGTGCCAGCACCGCGGGGAGGGGGTCCTACGAGCAGTACTTC.